Following are 17 T cell receptor beta chains from one sample sequenced in a study of blood T cell repertoires in COVID-19 (dated by TCRdb to 2018 to 2021). The library was produced with the immunoSEQ multiplex PCR assay. TCRdb retrieved this table from immuneACCESS and kept in-frame rearrangements only. Not all clones are present; in checked studies, unresolved V genes account for under half, and no reason is known for the remainder. This sample is represented by about 120,000 clones; around 80% of them were singletons. The ten most abundant clones make up 16% of the sample. Sequenced sample: peripheral blood. The source of these receptors is a man aged 55 to 69 with active or convalescent COVID-19.

CDR3 sequence reads: CASSEVSGSSYNEQFF. The CDR3 DNA reads TGTGCCAGCAGTGAAGTAAGCGGGAGCTCCTACAATGAGCAGTTCTTC. The genes are TRBV6-1 and TRBJ2-1, with 8 bases lining up with TRBD2. The CDR3 length is 16 residues. Trimming at V came to 1 base and at J to 0 bases, leaving 2 bases not matched to a gene. Per germline, CDR1 MNHNS and CDR2 SASEGT.

V usage is TRBV3-1 (or the pseudogene TRBV3-2) and J usage is TRBJ2-7, with a tentative D call TRBD1 (6 bases). The V end lost 0 bases, the J end lost 0 bases, and 9 bases lay between the germline ends. The CDR3 is 15 residues long. Germline V gene data show CDR1 as LGHDT and CDR2 as YNNKEL (reference sequence). For the CDR3, the DNA is TGTGCCAGCAGCCAAGATATGGACAGCTCCTACGAGCAGTACTTC. Residues: CASSQDMDSSYEQYF.

This clone was seen only a few times. The chain combines TRBV28 with TRBJ1-5; 8 bases fit TRBD1. The CDR3 is 17 residues long. The V segment lost 5 bases and the J segment 0 bases; nucleotides outside the gene matches: 9. CDR1 MDHEN and CDR2 SYDVKM come from the germline V gene. The CDR3 sequence: CASSTPWTGNSNQPQHF. The DNA for the CDR3 is TGTGCCAGCAGTACACCTTGGACAGGGAATAGCAATCAGCCCCAGCATTTT.

This sequence joins TRBV19 and TRBJ1-2, with 8 bases identical to TRBD1. Germline values: CDR1 LNHDA, CDR2 SQIVND (reference sequence). The CDR3 is made up of 14 amino acids. V lost 5 bases to trimming and J lost 4 bases; unmatched junction nucleotides: 6. The CDR3 region is CASSLRDRTYGYTF. CDR3 nucleotide sequence: TGTGCCAGTAGTTTGAGGGACAGGACCTATGGCTACACCTTC.

The rearrangement joins TRBV7-3 to TRBJ2-5, with D maybe TRBD2 (6 bases). Trimming pared 6 bases from V and 7 bases from J, leaving 15 bases between. CDR3 length: 13 residues. CDR1 is SGHTA and CDR2 is FQGTGA in the germline V gene. The CDR3 coding sequence is TGTGCCAGCAGGCGGAGGGAATGGCGGACCCAGTACTTC. This sequence encodes CASRRREWRTQYF.

The chain employs TRBV4-1 and TRBJ1-4; D is undetermined. CDR1 and CDR2 (germline): MGHRA, YSYEKL. The CDR3 has 13 amino acids. V was clipped by 0 bases and J by 8 bases, with 7 bases between them. The CDR3 bases are TGCGCCAGCAGCCAAGATAACACCGAAAAACTGTTTTTT. It encodes CASSQDNTEKLFF.

This clone was seen a handful of times. The CDR3 DNA is TGCGCCAGCAGCCCCGGGACAGGGGGCTCAGATACGCAGTATTTT. Its protein product is CASSPGTGGSDTQYF. The chain couples TRBV5-1 to TRBJ2-3, with 12 bases aligning to TRBD1. The V gene's germline CDR1 is SGHRS and CDR2 YFSETQ. The CDR3 length is 15 residues. V dropped 4 bases and J dropped 4; count of bases not matched to a gene: 4.

In its sample, this clone was seen once. The chain employs TRBV5-1 and TRBJ1-1; D is unresolved. There are 13 residues in the CDR3. V gave up 4 bases and J gave up 5 bases, with 12 bases separating them. CDR1 and CDR2 from the germline V gene are SGHRS and YFSETQ. CDR3 bases: TGCGCCAGCAGCCCGGAGGGATTTACTGAAGCTTTCTTT. Encoded protein: CASSPEGFTEAFF.

Only a few counts were recorded for this clone. J is TRBJ1-4 and V is TRBV5-1, with a possible D match to TRBD1 (6 bases). Deletions cut 3 bases from V and 6 bases from J, with 15 bases between. The CDR3 spans 15 residues. Germline V gene sequence: CDR1 SGHRS, CDR2 YFSETQ. This CDR3 is CASSSGGPLDEKLFF. Here the CDR3 DNA reads TGCGCCAGCAGCTCGGGGGGCCCCTTGGATGAAAAACTGTTTTTT.

The V gene is TRBV6-5, the J gene TRBJ2-7; 7 nucleotides match TRBD1. The junction had 5 bases not matched to a gene; V was cut back by 6 bases and J by 0 bases. The germline CDR1 and CDR2 sequences are MNHEY and SVGAGI. CDR3 length equals 14 residues. CDR3 loop: CASSTGASSYEQYF. The CDR3 DNA reads TGTGCCAGCAGCACAGGGGCAAGCTCCTACGAGCAGTACTTC.

V and J are TRBV11-3 and TRBJ2-2, with 11 bases that match TRBD2. This CDR3 has 16 amino acids. The J segment lost 5 bases and the V segment lost 5 bases, leaving 7 bases of the junction unmatched. CDR1 is SGHNT, CDR2 YENEEA, per germline. The CDR3 is CASSLRLAGKTGELFF. The DNA of the CDR3 is TGTGCCAGCAGCCTACGACTAGCGGGAAAAACCGGGGAGCTGTTTTTT.

The chain couples TRBV6-1 to TRBJ1-3, with TRBD1 matching over 9 bases. V trimming: 2 bases; J trimming: 0 bases; junction bases outside the gene matches: 8. The CDR3 is made up of 18 amino acids. Looked up from germline, CDR1 is MNHNS and CDR2 is SASEGT. The CDR3 here is CASSEMRGTGSSGNTIYF. The CDR3 DNA reads as TGTGCCAGCAGTGAAATGAGGGGGACAGGGAGCTCTGGAAACACCATATATTTT.

The chain joins TRBV6-4 to TRBJ2-1, with D unclear. Deletions cut 8 bases from V and 10 bases from J, with 15 bases between. The CDR3 loop spans 12 amino acids. CDR1 is MRHNA and CDR2 is SNTAGT in the germline V gene. The CDR3 here is CASPYYSREQFF. CDR3 bases: TGTGCCAGCCCTTACTACTCGCGCGAGCAGTTCTTC.

The chain has TRBV9 and TRBJ1-3; D remains ambiguous. V lost 3 bases to trimming and J lost 0 bases, with 4 bases between them. There are 13 residues in the CDR3. From germline, CDR1 is SGDLS and CDR2 YYNGEE. CDR3 bases: TGTGCCAGCAGCGCGGGCTCTGGAAACACCATATATTTT. The encoded protein is CASSAGSGNTIYF.

This clone occurred many times. This sequence joins TRBV6-2 or TRBV6-3 and TRBJ2-3; TRBD2 agrees at 9 bases. Per the germline V gene, CDR1 is MNHEY and CDR2 is SVGEGT. V lost 3 bases and J lost 1; bases outside the gene matches: 5. CDR3 size: 16 residues. CDR3 amino acids: CASSYSLAGGTDTQYF. DNA for the CDR3: TGTGCCAGCAGTTATTCACTAGCGGGCGGCACAGATACGCAGTATTTT.

There are a few counts of this clone. This chain uses TRBV7-3 with TRBJ2-7; 7 positions agree with TRBD2. CDR3 size: 15 residues. The germline gives CDR1 SGHTA, CDR2 FQGTGA. Unmatched junction bases numbered 14, after V lost 0 bases and J lost 12 bases. The CDR3 region has the DNA TGTGCCAGCAGCTTAACTGGGGACCCTAGCGGCCGCCGGTACTTC. Translation: CASSLTGDPSGRRYF. Full variable domain (outside the CDR3, taken from reference TRBV7-3 and TRBJ2-7): GAGVSQTPSNKVTEKGKYVELRCDPISGHTALYWYRQSLGQGPEFLIYFQGTGAADDSGLPNDRFFAVRPEGSVSTLKIQRTERGDSAVYLCASSLTGDPSGRRYFGPGTRLTVT.

This sequence joins TRBV24-1 and TRBJ2-1; TRBD2 aligns across 12 bases. The CDR3 totals 17 residues. V trimming: 3 bases; J trimming: 3 bases; junction bases outside the gene matches: 5. Germline V CDR1 and CDR2: KGHDR, SFDVKD. The CDR3 sequence: CATSDPGLAGDYNEQFF. Here the CDR3 DNA reads TGTGCCACCAGTGATCCGGGACTAGCGGGCGACTACAATGAGCAGTTCTTC.